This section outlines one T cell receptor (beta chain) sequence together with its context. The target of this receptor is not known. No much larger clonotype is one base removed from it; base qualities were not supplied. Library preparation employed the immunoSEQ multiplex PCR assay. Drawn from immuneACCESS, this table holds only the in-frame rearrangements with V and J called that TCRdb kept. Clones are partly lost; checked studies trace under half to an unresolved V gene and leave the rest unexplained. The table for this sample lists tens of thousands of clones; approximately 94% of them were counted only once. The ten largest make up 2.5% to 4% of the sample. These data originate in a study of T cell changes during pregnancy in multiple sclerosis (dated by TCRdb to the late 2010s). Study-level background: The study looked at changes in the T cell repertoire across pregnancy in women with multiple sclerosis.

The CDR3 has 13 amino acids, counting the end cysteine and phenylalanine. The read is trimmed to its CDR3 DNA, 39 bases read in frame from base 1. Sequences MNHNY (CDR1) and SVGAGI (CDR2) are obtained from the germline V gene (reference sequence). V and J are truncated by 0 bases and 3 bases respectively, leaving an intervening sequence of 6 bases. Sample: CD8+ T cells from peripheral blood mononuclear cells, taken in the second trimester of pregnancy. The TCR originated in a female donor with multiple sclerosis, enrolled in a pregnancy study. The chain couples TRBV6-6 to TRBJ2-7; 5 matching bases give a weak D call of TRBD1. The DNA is TGTGCCAGCAGTTACTCCAGGGACTACGAGCAGTACTTC. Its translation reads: CASSYSRDYEQYF.